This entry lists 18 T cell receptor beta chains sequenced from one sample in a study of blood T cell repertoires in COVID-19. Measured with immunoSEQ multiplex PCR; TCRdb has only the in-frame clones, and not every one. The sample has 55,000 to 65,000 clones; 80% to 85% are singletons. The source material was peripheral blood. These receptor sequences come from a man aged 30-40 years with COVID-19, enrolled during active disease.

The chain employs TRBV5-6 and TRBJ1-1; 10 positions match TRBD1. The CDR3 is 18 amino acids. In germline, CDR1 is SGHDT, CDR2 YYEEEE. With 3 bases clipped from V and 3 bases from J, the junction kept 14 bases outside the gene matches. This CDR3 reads CASSSLIDRGQKDTEAFF. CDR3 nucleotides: TGTGCCAGCAGCTCCTTGATCGACAGGGGGCAAAAGGACACTGAAGCTTTCTTT.

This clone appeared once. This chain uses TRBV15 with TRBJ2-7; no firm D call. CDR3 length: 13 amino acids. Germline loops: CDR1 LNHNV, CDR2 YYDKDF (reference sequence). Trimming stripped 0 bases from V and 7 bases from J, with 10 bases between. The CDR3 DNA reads TGTGCCACCAGCAGAGAGGTATCGAGGGAGCAGTACTTC. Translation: CATSREVSREQYF.

CDR3 DNA: TGTGCCAGCAGCACCGGGACAGGGGAGACCCAGTACTTC. It specifies CASSTGTGETQYF. V is TRBV9 and J is TRBJ2-5; 9 bases agree with TRBD1. J lost 5 bases, V lost 4 bases, and 3 bases had no gene match. This CDR3 region has 13 residues. CDR1 is SGDLS and CDR2 is YYNGEE in the germline V gene.

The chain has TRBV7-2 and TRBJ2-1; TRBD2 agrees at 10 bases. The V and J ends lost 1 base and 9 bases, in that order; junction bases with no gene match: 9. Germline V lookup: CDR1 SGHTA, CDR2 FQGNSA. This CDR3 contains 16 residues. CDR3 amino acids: CASSLVASGRLSEQFF. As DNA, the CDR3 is TGTGCCAGCAGCTTAGTGGCTAGCGGGAGACTCAGTGAGCAGTTCTTC.

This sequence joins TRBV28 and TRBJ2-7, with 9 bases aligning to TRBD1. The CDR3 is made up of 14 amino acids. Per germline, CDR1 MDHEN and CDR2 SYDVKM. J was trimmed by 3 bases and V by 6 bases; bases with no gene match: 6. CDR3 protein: CASSPGQGYYEQYF. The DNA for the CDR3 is TGTGCCAGCAGCCCGGGACAGGGCTACTACGAGCAGTACTTC.

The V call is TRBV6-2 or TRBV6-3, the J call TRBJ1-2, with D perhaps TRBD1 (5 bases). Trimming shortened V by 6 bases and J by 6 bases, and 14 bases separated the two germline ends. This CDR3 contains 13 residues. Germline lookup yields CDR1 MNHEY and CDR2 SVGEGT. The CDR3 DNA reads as TGTGCCAGCAGCCAAAGGCGGGACGATGGCTACACCTTC. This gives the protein CASSQRRDDGYTF.

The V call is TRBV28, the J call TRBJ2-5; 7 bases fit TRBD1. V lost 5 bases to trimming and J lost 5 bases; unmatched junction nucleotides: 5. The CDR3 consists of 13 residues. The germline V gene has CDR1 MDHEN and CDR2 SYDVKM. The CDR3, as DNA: TGTGCCAGCAGTGGACAGGTCTGGGAGACCCAGTACTTC. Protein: CASSGQVWETQYF.

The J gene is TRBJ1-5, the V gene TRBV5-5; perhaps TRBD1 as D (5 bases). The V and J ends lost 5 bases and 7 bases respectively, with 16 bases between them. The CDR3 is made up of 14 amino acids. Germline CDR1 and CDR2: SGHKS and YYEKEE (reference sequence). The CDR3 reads CASSSQAPGQPQHF. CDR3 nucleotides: TGTGCCAGCAGTTCTCAGGCCCCAGGGCAGCCCCAGCATTTT.

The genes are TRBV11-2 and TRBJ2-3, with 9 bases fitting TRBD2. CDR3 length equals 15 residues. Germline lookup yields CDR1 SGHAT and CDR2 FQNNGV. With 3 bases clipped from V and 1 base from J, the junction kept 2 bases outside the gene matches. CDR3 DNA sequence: TGTGCCAGCAGCTTGGGGACTAGCCGCACAGATACGCAGTATTTT. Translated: CASSLGTSRTDTQYF.

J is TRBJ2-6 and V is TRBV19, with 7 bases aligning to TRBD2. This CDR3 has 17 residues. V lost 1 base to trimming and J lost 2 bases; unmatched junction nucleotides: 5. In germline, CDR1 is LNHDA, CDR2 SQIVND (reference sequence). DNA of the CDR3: TGTGCCAGTAGTATAGGGGGCGGGAGAGCTGGGGCCAACGTCCTGACTTTC. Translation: CASSIGGGRAGANVLTF.

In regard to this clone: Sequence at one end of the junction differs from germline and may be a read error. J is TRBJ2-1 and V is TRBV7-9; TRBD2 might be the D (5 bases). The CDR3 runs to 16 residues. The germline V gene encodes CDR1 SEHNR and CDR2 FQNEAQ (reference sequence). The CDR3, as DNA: TGTGCCAGCAGCTTAAGTGGACTCCTTTCCCCCAATGGGCAGTTCTTC. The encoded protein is CASSLSGLLSPNGQFF.

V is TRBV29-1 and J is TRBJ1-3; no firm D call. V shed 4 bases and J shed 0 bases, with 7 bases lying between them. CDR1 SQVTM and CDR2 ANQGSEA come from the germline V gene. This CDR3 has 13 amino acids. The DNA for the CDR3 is TGCAGCGTTGCTATGATCTCTGGAAACACCATATATTTT. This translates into CSVAMISGNTIYF.

CDR3 sequence: CASSPTGSNEKLFF. The DNA for the CDR3 is TGTGCCAGCAGTCCAACAGGGTCGAATGAAAAACTGTTTTTT. This chain uses TRBV28 with TRBJ1-4; TRBD1 is a possible D gene (6 bases). From germline, CDR1 is MDHEN and CDR2 SYDVKM. V was trimmed by 5 bases and J by 5 bases, leaving 12 bases between them. The length of the CDR3 is 14 residues. The full variable domain, completed using reference TRBV28 and TRBJ1-4, is DVKVTQSSRYLVKRTGEKVFLECVQDMDHENMFWYRQDPGLGLRLIYFSYDVKMKEKGDIPEGYSVSREKKERFSLILESASTNQTSMYLCASSPTGSNEKLFFGSGTQLSVL.

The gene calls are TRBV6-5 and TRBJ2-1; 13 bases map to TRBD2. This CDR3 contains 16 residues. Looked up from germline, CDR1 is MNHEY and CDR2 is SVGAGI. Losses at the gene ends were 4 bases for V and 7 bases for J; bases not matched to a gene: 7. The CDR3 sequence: CASSFGLAGALNEQFF. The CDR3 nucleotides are TGTGCCAGCAGTTTCGGACTAGCGGGAGCACTAAATGAGCAGTTCTTC.

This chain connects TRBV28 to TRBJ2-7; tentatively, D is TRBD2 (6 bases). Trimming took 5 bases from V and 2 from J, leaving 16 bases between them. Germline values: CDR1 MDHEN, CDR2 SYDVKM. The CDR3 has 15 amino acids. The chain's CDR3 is CASSGGSRSTYEQYF. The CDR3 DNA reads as TGTGCCAGCAGTGGGGGGTCCCGCTCCACCTACGAGCAGTACTTC.

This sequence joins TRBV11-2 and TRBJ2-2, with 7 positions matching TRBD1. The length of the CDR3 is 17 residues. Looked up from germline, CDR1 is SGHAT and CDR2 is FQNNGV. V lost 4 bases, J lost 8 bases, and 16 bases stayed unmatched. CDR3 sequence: CASSSGRDSHRIGELFF. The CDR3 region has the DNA TGTGCCAGCAGCTCGGGCCGGGACAGCCACCGTATTGGGGAGCTGTTTTTT.

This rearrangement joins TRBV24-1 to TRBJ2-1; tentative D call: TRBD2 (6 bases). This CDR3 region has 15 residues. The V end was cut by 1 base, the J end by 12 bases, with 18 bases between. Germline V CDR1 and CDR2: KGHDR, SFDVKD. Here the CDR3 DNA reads TGTGCCACCAGTGATTTTGTTGCGGGGAAGCAATGGCAGTTCTTC. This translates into CATSDFVAGKQWQFF.

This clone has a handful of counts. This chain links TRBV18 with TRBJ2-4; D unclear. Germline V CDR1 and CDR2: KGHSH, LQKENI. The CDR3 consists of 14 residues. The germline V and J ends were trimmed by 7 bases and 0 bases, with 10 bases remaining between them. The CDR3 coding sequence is TGTGCCAGCTACTCCTCAGGAGCCAAAAACATTCAGTACTTC. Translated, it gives CASYSSGAKNIQYF. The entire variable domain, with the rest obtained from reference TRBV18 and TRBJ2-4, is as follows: NAGVMQNPRHLVRRRGQEARLRCSPMKGHSHVYWYRQLPEEGLKFMVYLQKENIIDESGMPKERFSAEFPKEGPSILRIQQVVRGDSAAYFCASYSSGAKNIQYFGAGTRLSVL.